This T cell receptor (beta chain) was sequenced for a study of technical replicates of blood from a few donors. Produced via immunoSEQ multiplex PCR; TCRdb's table is partial and in-frame only. The sample consists of tens of thousands of clones, more than 85% of them appearing once. Trimming cost V 7 bases and J 5 bases, with 8 bases left between them. Germline-derived CDR1 and CDR2 are SNHLY and FYNNEI. This CDR3 is 11 amino acids long. The receptor comes from a human donor in good health. Some clones in this sample may be carry-over from other donors' samples. Input material: T cells isolated from PBMCs. The chain carries TRBV2 and TRBJ2-5, with D hard to call. CDR3 bases: TGTGCCAGCACGAGCCACGAGACCCAGTACTTC. Translated: CASTSHETQYF.